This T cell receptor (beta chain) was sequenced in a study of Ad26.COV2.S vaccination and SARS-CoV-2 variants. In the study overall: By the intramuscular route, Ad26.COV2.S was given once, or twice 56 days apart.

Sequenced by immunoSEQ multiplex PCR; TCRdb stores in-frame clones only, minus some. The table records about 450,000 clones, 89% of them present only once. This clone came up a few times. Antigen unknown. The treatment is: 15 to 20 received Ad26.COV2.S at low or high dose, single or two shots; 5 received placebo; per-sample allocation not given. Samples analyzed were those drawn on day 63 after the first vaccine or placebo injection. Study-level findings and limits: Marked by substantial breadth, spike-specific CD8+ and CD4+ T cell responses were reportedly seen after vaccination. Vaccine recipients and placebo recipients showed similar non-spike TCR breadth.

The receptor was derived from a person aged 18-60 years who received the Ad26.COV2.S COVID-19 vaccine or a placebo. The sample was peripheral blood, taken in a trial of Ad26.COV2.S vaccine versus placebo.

This chain's CDR3 is CATSAHPDRGLSGANVLTF. CDR3 nucleotide sequence: TGTGCCACCAGTGCTCACCCGGACAGGGGGCTGTCTGGGGCCAACGTCCTGACTTTC. The rearrangement joins TRBV24-1 to TRBJ2-6; 11 positions agree with TRBD1. Germline V gene sequence: CDR1 KGHDR, CDR2 SFDVKD. V gave up 5 bases and J gave up 1 base; unmatched junction bases: 9. The CDR3 extends over 19 amino acids.